The clone carrying this T cell receptor beta chain was counted between two and nine times. This specimen belongs to a study of T cell changes during pregnancy in multiple sclerosis. The protocol was immunoSEQ multiplex PCR, while the TCRdb copy is restricted to in-frame clones and leaves out a portion. Counted here are tens of thousands of clones, less than 90% occurring once; the ten biggest clones make up around 0.58%. After removal of 6 bases from V and 0 bases from J, the junction contained 3 bases not matched to a gene. Germline loops: CDR1 MNHNY, CDR2 SVGAGI (reference sequence). The CDR3 has 15 residues.

The clonotype comes from a female donor with multiple sclerosis, enrolled in a pregnancy study. Specimen: CD4+ T cells from peripheral blood mononuclear cells, collected before pregnancy. V is TRBV6-6 and J is TRBJ2-3, with 10 bases identical to TRBD2. The CDR3 protein is CASRPSGRSTDTQYF. For the CDR3, the DNA is TGTGCCAGCAGACCTAGCGGGAGAAGCACAGATACGCAGTATTTT.